This TCR beta chain was obtained from a study of T-cell memory formation after mild COVID-19. Across the whole study: TCR clusters were mostly donor specific.

TCRdb redid the calling of the 5' RACE reads with MiXCR, one entry per CDR3 protein. This sample has some 14,000 distinct CDR3 sequences, with roughly 16% found just once. The CDR3 totals 21 residues. Germline V gene sequence: CDR1 MDHEN, CDR2 SYDVKM. V lost 1 base and J lost 3; bases outside the gene matches: 22. The rearrangement joins TRBV28 to TRBJ1-1; 8 bases align to TRBD1. The sequencing input was PBMCs or a T cell subset sorted from them (not recorded which). The receptor was derived from a man between 18 and 35 years old who had mild COVID-19 (a few samples of this study predate the infection). Cell type and time point are not known. CDR3 region: CASSLFSEIRQGKGSDTEAFF. CDR3 in DNA: TGTGCCAGCAGTTTATTCTCTGAGATAAGACAGGGGAAGGGGTCGGACACTGAAGCTTTCTTT.